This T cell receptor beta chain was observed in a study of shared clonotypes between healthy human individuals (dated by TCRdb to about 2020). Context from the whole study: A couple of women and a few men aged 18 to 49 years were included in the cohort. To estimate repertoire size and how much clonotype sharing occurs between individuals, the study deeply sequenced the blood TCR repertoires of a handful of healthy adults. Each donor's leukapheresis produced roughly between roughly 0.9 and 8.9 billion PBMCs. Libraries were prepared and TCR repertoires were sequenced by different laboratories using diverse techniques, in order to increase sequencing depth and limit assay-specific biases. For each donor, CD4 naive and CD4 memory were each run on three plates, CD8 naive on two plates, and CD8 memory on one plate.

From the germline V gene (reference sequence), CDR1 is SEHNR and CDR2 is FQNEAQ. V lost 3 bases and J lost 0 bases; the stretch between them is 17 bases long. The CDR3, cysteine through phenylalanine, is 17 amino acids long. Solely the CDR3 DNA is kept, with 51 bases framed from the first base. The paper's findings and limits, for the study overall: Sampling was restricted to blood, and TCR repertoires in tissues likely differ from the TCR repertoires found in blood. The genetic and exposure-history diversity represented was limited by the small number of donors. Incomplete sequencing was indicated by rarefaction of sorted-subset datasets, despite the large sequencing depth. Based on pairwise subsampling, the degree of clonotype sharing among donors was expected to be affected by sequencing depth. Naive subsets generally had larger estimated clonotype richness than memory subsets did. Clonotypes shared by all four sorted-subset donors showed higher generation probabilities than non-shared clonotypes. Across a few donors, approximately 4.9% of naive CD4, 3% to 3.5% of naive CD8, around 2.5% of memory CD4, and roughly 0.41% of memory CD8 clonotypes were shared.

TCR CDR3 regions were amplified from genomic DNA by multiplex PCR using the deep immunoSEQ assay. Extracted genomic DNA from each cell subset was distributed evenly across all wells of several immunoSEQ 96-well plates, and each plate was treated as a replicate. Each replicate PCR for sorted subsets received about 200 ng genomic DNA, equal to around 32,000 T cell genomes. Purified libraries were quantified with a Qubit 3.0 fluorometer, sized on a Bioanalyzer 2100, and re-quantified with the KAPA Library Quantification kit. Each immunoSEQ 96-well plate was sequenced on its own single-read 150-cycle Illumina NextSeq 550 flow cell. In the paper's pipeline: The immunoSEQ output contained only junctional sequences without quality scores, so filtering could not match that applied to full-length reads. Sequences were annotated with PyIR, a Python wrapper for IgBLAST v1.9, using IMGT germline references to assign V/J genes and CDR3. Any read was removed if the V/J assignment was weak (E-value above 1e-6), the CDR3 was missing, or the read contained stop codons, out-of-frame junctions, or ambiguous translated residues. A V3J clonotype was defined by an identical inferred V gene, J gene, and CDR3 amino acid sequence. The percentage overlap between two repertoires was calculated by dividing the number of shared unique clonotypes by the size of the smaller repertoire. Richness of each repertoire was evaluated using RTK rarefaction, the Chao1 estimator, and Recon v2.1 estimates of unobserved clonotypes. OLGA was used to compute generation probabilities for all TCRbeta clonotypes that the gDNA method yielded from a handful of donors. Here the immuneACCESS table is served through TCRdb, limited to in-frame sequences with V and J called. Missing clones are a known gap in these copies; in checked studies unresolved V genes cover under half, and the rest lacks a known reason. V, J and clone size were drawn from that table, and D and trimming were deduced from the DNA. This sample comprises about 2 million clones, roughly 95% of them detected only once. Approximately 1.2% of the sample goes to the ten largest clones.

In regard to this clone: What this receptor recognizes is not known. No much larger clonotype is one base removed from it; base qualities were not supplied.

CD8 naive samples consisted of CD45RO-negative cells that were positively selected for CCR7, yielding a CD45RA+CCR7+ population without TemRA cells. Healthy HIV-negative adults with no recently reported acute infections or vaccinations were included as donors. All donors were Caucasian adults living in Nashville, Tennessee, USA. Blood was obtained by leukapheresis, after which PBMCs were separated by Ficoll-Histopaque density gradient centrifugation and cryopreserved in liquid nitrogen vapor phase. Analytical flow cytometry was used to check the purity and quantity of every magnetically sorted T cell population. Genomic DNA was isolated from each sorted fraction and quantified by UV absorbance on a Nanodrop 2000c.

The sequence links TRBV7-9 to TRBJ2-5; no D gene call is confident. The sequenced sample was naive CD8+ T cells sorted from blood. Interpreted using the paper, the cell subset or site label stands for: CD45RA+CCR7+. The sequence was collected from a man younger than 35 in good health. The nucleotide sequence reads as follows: TGTGCCAGCAGCTTGTTCACCACAACCGTTTACCAAGAGACCCAGTACTTC. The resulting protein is CASSLFTTTVYQETQYF.